This TCR beta chain was found in a study of blood T cell repertoires in COVID-19. About the study: Donors in the United States, Italy and Spain gave samples during acute or convalescent COVID-19. The analysed material was cDNA or gDNA that came from T cells, B-cell-depleted T cells, or PBMCs.

In the study's own analysis: Estimation of nucleated cell counts was performed using reference gene primer amplification. The assay was immunoSEQ multiplex PCR, and TCRdb's table has in-frame clones only and misses some. The V and J calls and clone size are taken from that table; D and trimming were inferred from the DNA. The table shows nearly 250,000 clones, with 86% occurring only once. Participant-reported clinical history was the basis for cohort assignment. J lost 3 bases, V lost 3 bases, and 2 bases had no gene match. The germline CDR1 and CDR2 sequences are LGHDT and YNNKEL (reference sequence). The CDR3 runs 14 residues.

The sequence was collected from a woman in her 50s who had recovered from COVID-19. The genes are TRBV3-1 (or the pseudogene TRBV3-2) and TRBJ1-1, with 9 bases aligning to TRBD1. Sequenced input: PBMCs or T cells enriched from blood (not recorded which). The CDR3 is CASSQNRGHTEAFF. CDR3 nucleotides: TGTGCCAGCAGCCAGAACAGGGGGCACACTGAAGCTTTCTTT.